The TCR beta chain under discussion was sequenced for a study of long-term antiretroviral therapy in people with HIV. General study results and limits: Every time point showed a repertoire led by clones expanded before ART.

The V and J ends lost 1 base and 2 bases respectively, with 20 bases between them. This CDR3 region has 18 residues. Per the germline V gene, CDR1 is SGDLS and CDR2 is YYNGEE. About this clone: What it recognizes is unknown.

They ran version v3.0 of the immunoSEQ assay at survey level. Data came from immunoSEQ multiplex PCR; TCRdb stores just in-frame clones and leaves some out. The table includes about 16,000 clones, approximately 84% detected once. The TCR was taken from a middle-aged woman with HIV. Sequencing used unsorted PBMCs, obtained 0.5 years after starting antiretroviral therapy. The chain couples TRBV9 to TRBJ2-3; a weak D match, TRBD2 (5 bases). The CDR3 loop is CASSVSPPGKYPTDTQYF. As DNA, the CDR3 is TGTGCCAGCAGCGTAAGCCCCCCGGGAAAGTATCCCACAGATACGCAGTATTTT.